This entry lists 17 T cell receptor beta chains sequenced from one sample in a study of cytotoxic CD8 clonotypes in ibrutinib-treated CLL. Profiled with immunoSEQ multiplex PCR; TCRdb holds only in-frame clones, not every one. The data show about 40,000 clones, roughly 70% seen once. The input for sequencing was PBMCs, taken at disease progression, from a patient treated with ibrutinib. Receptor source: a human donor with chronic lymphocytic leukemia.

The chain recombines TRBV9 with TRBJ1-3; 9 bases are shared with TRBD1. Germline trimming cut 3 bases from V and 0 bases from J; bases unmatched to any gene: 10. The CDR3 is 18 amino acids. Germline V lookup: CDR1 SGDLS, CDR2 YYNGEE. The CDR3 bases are TGTGCCAGCAGCGGCTCGGGACAGGGCCTAAACTCTGGAAACACCATATATTTT. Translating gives CASSGSGQGLNSGNTIYF. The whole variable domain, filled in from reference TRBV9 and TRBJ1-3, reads DSGVTQTPKHLITATGQRVTLRCSPRSGDLSVYWYQQSLDQGLQFLIQYYNGEERAKGNILERFSAQQFPDLHSELNLSSLELGDSALYFCASSGSGQGLNSGNTIYFGEGSWLTVV.

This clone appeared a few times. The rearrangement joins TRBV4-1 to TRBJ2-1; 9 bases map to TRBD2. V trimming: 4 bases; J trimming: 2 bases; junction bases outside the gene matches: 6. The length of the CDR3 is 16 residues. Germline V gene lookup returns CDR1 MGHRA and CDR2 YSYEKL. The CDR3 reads CASSPSGGNAYNEQFF. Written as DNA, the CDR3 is TGCGCCAGCAGCCCCAGCGGGGGGAACGCCTACAATGAGCAGTTCTTC.

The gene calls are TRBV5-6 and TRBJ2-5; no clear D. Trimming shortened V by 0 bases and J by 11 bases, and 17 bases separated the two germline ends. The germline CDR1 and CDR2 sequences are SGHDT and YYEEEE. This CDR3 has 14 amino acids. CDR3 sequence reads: CASSLGAVPSKQYF. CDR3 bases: TGTGCCAGCAGCTTGGGGGCGGTCCCCAGTAAGCAGTACTTC.

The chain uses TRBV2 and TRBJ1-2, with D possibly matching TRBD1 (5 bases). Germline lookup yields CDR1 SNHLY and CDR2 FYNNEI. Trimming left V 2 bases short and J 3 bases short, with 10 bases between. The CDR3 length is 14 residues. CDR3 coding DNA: TGTGCCAGCAGTGAAAGCTGGACATACTATGGCTACACCTTC. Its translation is CASSESWTYYGYTF.

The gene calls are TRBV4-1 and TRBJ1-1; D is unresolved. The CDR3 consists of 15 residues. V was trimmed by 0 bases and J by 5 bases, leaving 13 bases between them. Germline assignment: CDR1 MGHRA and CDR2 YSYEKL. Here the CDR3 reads CASSQEPQLRTEAFF. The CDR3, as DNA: TGCGCCAGCAGCCAAGAACCGCAGCTCCGGACTGAAGCTTTCTTT.

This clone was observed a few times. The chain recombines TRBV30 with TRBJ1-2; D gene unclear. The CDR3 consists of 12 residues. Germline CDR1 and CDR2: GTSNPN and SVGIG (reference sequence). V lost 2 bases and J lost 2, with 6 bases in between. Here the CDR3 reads CAWSWQNYGYTF. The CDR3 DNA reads TGTGCCTGGAGTTGGCAGAACTATGGCTACACCTTC.

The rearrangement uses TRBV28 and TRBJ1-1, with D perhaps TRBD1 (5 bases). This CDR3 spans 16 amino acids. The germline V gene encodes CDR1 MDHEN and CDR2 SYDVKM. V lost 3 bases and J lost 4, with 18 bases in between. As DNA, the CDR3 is TGTGCCAGCAGTTTTCCCGGAAGGGGACGGATCACTGAAGCTTTCTTT. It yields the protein CASSFPGRGRITEAFF.

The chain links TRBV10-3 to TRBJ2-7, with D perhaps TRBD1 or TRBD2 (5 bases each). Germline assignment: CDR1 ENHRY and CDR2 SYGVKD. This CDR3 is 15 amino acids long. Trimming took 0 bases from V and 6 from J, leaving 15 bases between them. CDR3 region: CAISESRGVVREQYF. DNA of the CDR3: TGTGCCATCAGTGAGTCTCGAGGGGTGGTTCGCGAGCAGTACTTC.

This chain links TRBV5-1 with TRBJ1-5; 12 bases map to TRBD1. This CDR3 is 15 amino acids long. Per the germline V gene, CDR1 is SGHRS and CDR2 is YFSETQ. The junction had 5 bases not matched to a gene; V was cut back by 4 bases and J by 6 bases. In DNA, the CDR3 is TGCGCCAGCAGCGCGGGACAGGGGGCTGGTCAGCCCCAGCATTTT. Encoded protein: CASSAGQGAGQPQHF.

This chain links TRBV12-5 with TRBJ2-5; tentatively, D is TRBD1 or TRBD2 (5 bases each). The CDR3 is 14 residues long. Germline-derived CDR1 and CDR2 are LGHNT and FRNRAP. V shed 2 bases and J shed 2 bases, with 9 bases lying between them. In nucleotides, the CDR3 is TGTGCTAGTGGTTTGAACGGGGCTCAAGAGACCCAGTACTTC. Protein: CASGLNGAQETQYF. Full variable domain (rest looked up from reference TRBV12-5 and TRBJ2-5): DARVTQTPRHKVTEMGQEVTMRCQPILGHNTVFWYRQTMMQGLELLAYFRNRAPLDDSGMPKDRFSAEMPDATLATLKIQPSEPRDSAVYFCASGLNGAQETQYFGPGTRLLVL.

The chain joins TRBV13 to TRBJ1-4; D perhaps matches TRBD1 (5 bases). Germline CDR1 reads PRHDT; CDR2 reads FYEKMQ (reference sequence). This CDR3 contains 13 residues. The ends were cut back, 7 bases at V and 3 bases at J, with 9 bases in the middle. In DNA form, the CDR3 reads TGTGCCAGCAAGGCAGGGCCTAATGAAAAACTGTTTTTT. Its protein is CASKAGPNEKLFF.

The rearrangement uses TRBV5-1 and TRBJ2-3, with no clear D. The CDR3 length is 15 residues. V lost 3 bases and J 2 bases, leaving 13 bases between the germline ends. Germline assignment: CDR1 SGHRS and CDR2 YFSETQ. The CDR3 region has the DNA TGCGCCAGCAGCTACCTCCGACCGATCACAGATACGCAGTATTTT. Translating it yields CASSYLRPITDTQYF.

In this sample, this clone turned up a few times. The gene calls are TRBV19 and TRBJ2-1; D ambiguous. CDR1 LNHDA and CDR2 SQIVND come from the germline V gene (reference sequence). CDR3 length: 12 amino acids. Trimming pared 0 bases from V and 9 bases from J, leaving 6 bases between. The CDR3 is CASSIDRAEQFF. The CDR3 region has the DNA TGTGCCAGTAGTATAGATCGGGCTGAGCAGTTCTTC.

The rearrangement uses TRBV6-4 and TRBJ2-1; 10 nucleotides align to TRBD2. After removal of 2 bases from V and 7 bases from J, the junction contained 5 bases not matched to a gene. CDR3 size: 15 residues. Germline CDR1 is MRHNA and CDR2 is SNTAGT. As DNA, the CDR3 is TGTGCCAGCAGTGACCTACTAGCGGGAATTAATGAGCAGTTCTTC. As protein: CASSDLLAGINEQFF.

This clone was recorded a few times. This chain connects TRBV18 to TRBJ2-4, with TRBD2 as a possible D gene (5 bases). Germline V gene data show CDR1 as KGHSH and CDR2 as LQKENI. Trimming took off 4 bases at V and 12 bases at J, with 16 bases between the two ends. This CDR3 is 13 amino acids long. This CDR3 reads CASSLDLAKGQYF. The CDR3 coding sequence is TGTGCCAGCTCACTGGACCTAGCCAAGGGTCAGTACTTC. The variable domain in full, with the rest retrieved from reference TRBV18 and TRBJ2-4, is NAGVMQNPRHLVRRRGQEARLRCSPMKGHSHVYWYRQLPEEGLKFMVYLQKENIIDESGMPKERFSAEFPKEGPSILRIQQVVRGDSAAYFCASSLDLAKGQYFGAGTRLSVL.

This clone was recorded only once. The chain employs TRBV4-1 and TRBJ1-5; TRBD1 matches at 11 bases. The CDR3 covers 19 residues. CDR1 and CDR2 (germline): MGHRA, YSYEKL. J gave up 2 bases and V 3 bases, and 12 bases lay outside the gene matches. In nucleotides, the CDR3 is TGCGCCAGCAGCCAGCTGGCGGGACAGGGGGATTTTGGCAATCAGCCCCAGCATTTT. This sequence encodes CASSQLAGQGDFGNQPQHF.

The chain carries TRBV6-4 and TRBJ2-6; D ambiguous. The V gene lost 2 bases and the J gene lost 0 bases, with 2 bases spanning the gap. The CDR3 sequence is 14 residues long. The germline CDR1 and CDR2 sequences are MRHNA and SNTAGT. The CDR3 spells CASSDNSGANVLTF. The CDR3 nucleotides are TGTGCCAGCAGTGACAACTCTGGGGCCAACGTCCTGACTTTC.